A selection of T cell receptor beta chains follows, all from one sample in a study of Ad26.COV2.S vaccination and SARS-CoV-2 variants. Method: immunoSEQ multiplex PCR; TCRdb's copy keeps in-frame clones and lacks some. Among under 150,000 clones listed, 86% were seen once. The input for sequencing was peripheral blood, taken after recovery from COVID-19. The source is a human donor who had recovered from COVID-19. CDR3s include the opening cysteine and the closing phenylalanine or tryptophan. A D gene is named only where the DNA matches it firmly. Size values are once, few and many counts, or a class for expanded clones, and some rows have none.

V gene,clone size,D gene,J gene,CDR3 protein,CDR3 DNA
TRBV5-1,NA,NA,TRBJ2-6,CASSPPDAGANVLTF,TGCGCCAGCAGCCCCCCGGATGCTGGGGCCAACGTCCTGACTTTC
TRBV12-5,NA,NA,TRBJ2-3,CAIGGPDTQYF,TGTGCTATTGGTGGCCCCGATACGCAGTATTTT
TRBV30,NA,NA,TRBJ1-3,CAWKAPSGNTIYF,TGTGCCTGGAAAGCACCCTCTGGAAACACCATATATTTT
TRBV5-1,NA,NA,TRBJ2-1,CASKDNSPTGEQFF,TGCGCCAGCAAGGACAACTCGCCTACGGGTGAGCAGTTCTTC
TRBV3-1/TRBV3-2,few,TRBD1,TRBJ2-7,CASSQDRGFSEQYF,TGTGCCAGCAGCCAGGACAGGGGGTTTAGCGAGCAGTACTTC
TRBV4-3,NA,NA,TRBJ2-7,CASSQDRGSYEQYF,TGCGCCAGCAGCCAAGACCGGGGTTCCTACGAGCAGTACTTC
TRBV4-3,NA,TRBD1,TRBJ1-2,CASSQDWQGAAYGYTF,TGCGCCAGCAGCCAAGACTGGCAGGGGGCGGCCTATGGCTACACCTTC
TRBV19,NA,NA,TRBJ1-4,CASSIWGHNEKLFF,TGTGCCAGTAGTATTTGGGGACATAATGAAAAACTGTTTTTT
TRBV5-5,NA,NA,TRBJ1-2,CASSLGAASNYGYTF,TGTGCCAGCAGCTTGGGGGCAGCCTCTAACTATGGCTACACCTTC
TRBV5-6,NA,TRBD1,TRBJ1-2,CASSYYRDRVYGYTF,TGTGCCAGCAGCTACTACCGGGACAGGGTCTATGGCTACACCTTC
TRBV18,NA,NA,TRBJ2-1,CASSPVGQGGPNEQFF,TGTGCCAGCTCCCCCGTAGGTCAAGGGGGGCCTAATGAGCAGTTCTTC
TRBV7-8,once,TRBD2,TRBJ2-1,CASSLDSLGTSGYNEQFF,TGTGCCAGCAGCTTAGATTCGTTGGGGACTAGCGGATACAATGAGCAGTTCTTC
TRBV6-1,NA,NA,TRBJ2-1,CASSDGSGAYNEQFF,TGTGCCAGCAGTGATGGGTCGGGCGCCTACAATGAGCAGTTCTTC
TRBV19,few,NA,TRBJ1-5,CASSSSFNQPQHF,TGTGCCAGTAGTTCCTCATTCAATCAGCCCCAGCATTTT
TRBV2,NA,TRBD1,TRBJ2-3,CASRDRADTQYF,TGTGCCAGCAGGGACAGGGCAGATACGCAGTATTTT
TRBV5-6,NA,NA,TRBJ1-4,CASSSGGRVVGKLFF,TGTGCCAGCAGCTCCGGTGGCAGGGTGGTGGGAAAACTGTTTTTT
TRBV4-3,few,NA,TRBJ1-2,CASSQDLGYGYTF,TGCGCCAGCAGCCAAGATCTGGGCTATGGCTACACCTTC
TRBV11-2,NA,NA,TRBJ1-3,CASSSSRVTTGNTIYF,TGTGCCAGCAGCTCTTCCAGGGTGACGACTGGAAACACCATATATTTT
TRBV3-1/TRBV3-2,NA,NA,TRBJ2-6,CASSARYRAGGANVLTF,TGTGCCAGCAGCGCGCGCTACCGCGCGGGAGGGGCCAACGTCCTGACTTTC
TRBV6-6,NA,TRBD1,TRBJ2-5,CASSRGLGETQYF,TGTGCCAGCAGCAGGGGGTTGGGAGAGACCCAGTACTTC
TRBV16,NA,NA,TRBJ1-1,CASSQSVVNTEAFF,TGTGCCAGCAGCCAATCGGTAGTGAACACTGAAGCTTTCTTT
TRBV28,NA,TRBD2,TRBJ2-3,CASRVAGGLSTDTQYF,TGTGCCAGCAGGGTAGCGGGGGGTCTAAGCACAGATACGCAGTATTTT
TRBV7-6,NA,TRBD1,TRBJ2-1,CASSFRTGSNEQFF,TGTGCCAGCAGCTTCCGGACAGGTAGCAATGAGCAGTTCTTC
TRBV15,NA,NA,TRBJ2-5,CATSRVGRVETQYF,TGTGCCACCAGCAGAGTGGGCAGGGTGGAGACCCAGTACTTC
TRBV5-1,NA,TRBD1,TRBJ2-4,CASSWGGQGGSGNIQYF,TGCGCCAGCAGCTGGGGAGGACAGGGGGGTTCCGGAAACATTCAGTACTTC
TRBV19,once,NA,TRBJ1-6,CASSGRVPNSPLHF,TGTGCCAGTAGTGGCCGGGTCCCTAATTCACCCCTCCACTTT
TRBV4-1,NA,TRBD1,TRBJ1-1,CASSQGTGGMNTEAFF,TGCGCCAGCAGCCAAGGGACAGGGGGAATGAACACTGAAGCTTTCTTT
TRBV12-3/TRBV12-4,once,NA,TRBJ1-1,CASSFSGYTEAFF,TGTGCCAGCAGTTTTTCGGGGTACACTGAAGCTTTCTTT
TRBV19,once,NA,TRBJ1-6,CASSLTRSSYNSPLHF,TGTGCCAGCAGTCTGACACGGAGCTCCTATAATTCACCCCTCCACTTT
TRBV10-3,NA,TRBD1,TRBJ1-2,CAIRAPGTGTYGYTF,TGTGCCATCAGGGCCCCCGGGACAGGAACCTATGGCTACACCTTC
TRBV11-2,NA,NA,TRBJ1-2,CASSHTNQGPSYGYTF,TGTGCCAGCAGCCATACTAACCAGGGGCCTTCGTATGGCTACACCTTC
TRBV7-6,NA,NA,TRBJ1-5,CASSPGQNQPQHF,TGTGCCAGCAGCCCCGGACAGAATCAGCCCCAGCATTTT
TRBV6-5,NA,TRBD1,TRBJ1-2,CASSSQGVGSYGYTF,TGTGCCAGCAGTTCACAGGGGGTTGGATCCTATGGCTACACCTTC